Sequencing of this TCR beta chain was carried out in a study of T cells in localized non-small cell lung cancer. CDR1 is ENHRY, CDR2 SYGVKD, per germline. Trimming cost V 0 bases and J 7 bases, with 13 bases left between them. CDR3 length: 16 amino acids. The assay was immunoSEQ multiplex PCR, and TCRdb's table has in-frame clones only and misses some. The sample includes 750 to 900 clones, roughly 23% of them seen just once. The clonotype originates from a man aged 35 to 69 with stage I lung adenocarcinoma. The rearrangement uses TRBV10-3 and TRBJ1-6, with D unclear. The material was normal lung tissue next to the tumor, obtained before any cancer treatment. CDR3 sequence: CAISESRPGGNSPLHF. The DNA for the CDR3 is TGTGCCATCAGTGAGTCGAGGCCTGGTGGAAATTCACCCCTCCACTTT.